What follows describes a single T cell receptor beta chain. This sample is part of a study of cytomegalovirus exposure and HLA in healthy donors. Profiling relied on immunoSEQ multiplex PCR, and the TCRdb table lists in-frame clones only, not all of them. The sample consists of about 150,000 clones, approximately 90% of them appearing once. This CDR3 spans 16 amino acids. V was clipped by 5 bases and J by 0 bases; unmatched bases: 9. Germline loops: CDR1 MNHEY, CDR2 SMNVEV (reference sequence). The J gene is TRBJ1-1, the V gene TRBV27, with 7 bases that match TRBD1. The sample was PBMCs. This receptor was obtained from a young man in good health and CMV-seronegative. Written as DNA, the CDR3 is TGTGCCAGCAGTCCAAGACAGGGAGGTCTGAACACTGAAGCTTTCTTT. Translating gives CASSPRQGGLNTEAFF.